The present T cell receptor beta chain was sequenced within a study of blood T cell repertoires in COVID-19. CDR1 and CDR2 from the germline V gene are MNHNY and SVGAGI (reference sequence). Trimming removed 6 bases from V and 8 bases from J, with 13 bases in between. The CDR3 extends over 12 amino acids. This clone appeared a single time. Per the original data handling: It was from reference gene primer amplification that nucleated cell counts were estimated. Libraries were prepared by immunoSEQ multiplex PCR; TCRdb keeps only in-frame clonotypes and omits some of them. V, J and clone size are those of that table, while D and trimming were read from the DNA. The sample includes roughly 90,000 clones, about 85% of them seen just once.

V gene TRBV6-6 combines with J gene TRBJ1-1, with D maybe TRBD1 (6 bases). The receptor was isolated from a man of 80 years or more with acute or convalescent COVID-19. The material sequenced was peripheral blood. The DNA for the CDR3 is TGTGCCAGCAGACAAGCTCAGGGGGAAGCTTTCTTT. Protein sequence: CASRQAQGEAFF.